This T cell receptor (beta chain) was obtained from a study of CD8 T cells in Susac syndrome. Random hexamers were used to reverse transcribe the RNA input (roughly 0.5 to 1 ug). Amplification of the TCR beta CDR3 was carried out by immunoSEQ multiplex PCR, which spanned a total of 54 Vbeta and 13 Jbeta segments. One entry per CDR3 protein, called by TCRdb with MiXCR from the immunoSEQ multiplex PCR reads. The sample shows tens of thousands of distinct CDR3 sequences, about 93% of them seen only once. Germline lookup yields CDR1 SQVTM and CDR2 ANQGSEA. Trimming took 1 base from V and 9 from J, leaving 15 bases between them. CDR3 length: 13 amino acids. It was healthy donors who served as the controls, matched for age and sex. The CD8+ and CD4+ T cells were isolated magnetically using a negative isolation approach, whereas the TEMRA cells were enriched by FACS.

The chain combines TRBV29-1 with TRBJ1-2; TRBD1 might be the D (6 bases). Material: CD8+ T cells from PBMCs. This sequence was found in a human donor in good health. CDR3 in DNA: TGCAGCGTTGAAGGGGTGAACAGGGACAGCTACACCTTC. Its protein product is CSVEGVNRDSYTF.